These T cell receptor beta chains were read from a single sample in a study of liver allograft versus peripheral blood T cells. Using its own MiXCR run on the reads, TCRdb lists one record per CDR3 protein. Among a few thousand distinct CDR3 sequences listed, about 16% were seen once. The receptors were gathered from a human patient who had a liver transplant. Some of the T cells might come from the graft donor. The CDR3 runs from the conserved cysteine through the conserved F or W. Fields, in order: J gene, V gene, D gene, clone size, CDR3 DNA, CDR3 protein. The D gene is left open where the match is weak. Where a row states a size, it is once, few, many or the class of an expanded clone; other rows omit it.

TRBJ1-1	TRBV10-2	NA	few	TGCGCCAGCGGCCTAGGGGGTGAAGCTTTCTTT	CASGLGGEAFF
TRBJ2-7	TRBV4-1	TRBD1	NA	TGCGCCAGCAGCCAAGCCGGGGACAGGGCGACCTACGAGCAGTACTTC	CASSQAGDRATYEQYF
TRBJ2-4	TRBV30	NA	medium-sized	TGTGCCTTGTACACCGGGACTCAAAACATTCAGTACTTC	CALYTGTQNIQYF
TRBJ2-1	TRBV27	NA	medium-sized	TGTGCCAGCAGTTTATCCGGTGGCTTGGGATCCAATGAGCAGTTCTTC	CASSLSGGLGSNEQFF
TRBJ2-7	TRBV27	TRBD2	NA	TGTGCCAGCAGTTTAACGGTCCCTAGCGGGAGCTCCTACGAGCAGTACTTC	CASSLTVPSGSSYEQYF
TRBJ2-7	TRBV7-9	TRBD2	many	TGTGCCAGCAGCATTAGCGGGGGGACTACTTGGGAGCAGTACTTC	CASSISGGTTWEQYF
TRBJ1-1	TRBV11-2	NA	many	TGTGCCAGCAGCTTAACACCGAACACTGAAGCTTTCTTT	CASSLTPNTEAFF
TRBJ1-5	TRBV15	TRBD1	NA	TGTGCCACCAGCAGAGATTGGGACAGGGGTGATCAGCCCCAGCATTTT	CATSRDWDRGDQPQHF
TRBJ2-1	TRBV6-6	NA	medium-sized	TGTGCCAGCAGTTACCCTGCTGTCGACGGGACCTACAATGAGCAGTTCTTC	CASSYPAVDGTYNEQFF
TRBJ1-5	TRBV4-1	TRBD1	NA	TGCGCCAGCAGCCAAGACGACGGACAGGGTAGGAAGCCCCAGCATTTT	CASSQDDGQGRKPQHF
TRBJ1-3	TRBV15	NA	medium-sized	TGTGCCACCAGCATTGACAGGATATCTGGAAACACCATATATTTT	CATSIDRISGNTIYF
TRBJ2-5	TRBV9	TRBD2	NA	TGTGCCAGCAGCACCTCGCGGGAGGAGACCCAGTACTTC	CASSTSREETQYF
TRBJ2-5	TRBV9	TRBD1	few	TGTGCCAGCAGTGGAGGACAGGGGGCAGGAGAGACCCAGTACTTC	CASSGGQGAGETQYF
TRBJ2-2	TRBV12-3/TRBV12-4	NA	many	TGTGCCAGCAGACAGGACAAGACGAACACCGGGGAGCTGTTTTTT	CASRQDKTNTGELFF
TRBJ1-2	TRBV20-1	NA	many	TGCAGTGCTAGAGATGGAGCAGCGCGTAACTATGGCTACACCTTC	CSARDGAARNYGYTF
TRBJ2-1	TRBV10-3	NA	medium-sized	TGTGCCATCAGTGAGCGGGGGTCCTTCAATGAGCAGTTCTTC	CAISERGSFNEQFF
TRBJ2-5	TRBV18	TRBD1	medium-sized	TGTGCCAGCTCACCGTACCGGGACAGCCAAGAGACCCAGTACTTC	CASSPYRDSQETQYF
TRBJ2-2	TRBV7-3	TRBD1	medium-sized	TGTGCCAGCAGCTTGCCCGGGACAGATAACACCGGGGAGCTGTTTTTT	CASSLPGTDNTGELFF
TRBJ2-1	TRBV28	NA	medium-sized	TGTGCCAGCAGTTTCGGCGGGAATCTCAATGAGCAGTTCTTC	CASSFGGNLNEQFF
TRBJ2-7	TRBV7-9	TRBD2	NA	TGTGCCAGCAGCTTCGGGGGGACGTTCTCCTACGAGCAGTACTTC	CASSFGGTFSYEQYF
TRBJ2-1	TRBV29-1	NA	medium-sized	TGCAGCGCTGACAGCGGTAGTGAGCAGTTCTTC	CSADSGSEQFF
TRBJ2-1	TRBV11-2	TRBD1	many	TGTGCCAGCAGCTTAAGGGGGACAGGGGGTTTCTACAATGAGCAGTTCTTC	CASSLRGTGGFYNEQFF
TRBJ2-2	TRBV20-1	TRBD2	few	TGCAGTGCAACATCGAAGAGCGGGGGCACCGGGGAGCTGTTTTTT	CSATSKSGGTGELFF
TRBJ1-3	TRBV9	TRBD1	many	TGTGCCAGCAGCGTAGGGGGCAGGGGGGCTGGAAACACCATATATTTT	CASSVGGRGAGNTIYF
TRBJ1-4	TRBV20-1	TRBD1	NA	TGCAGTGCTAGAGCCCCGGGACAGTTCGTTAATGAAAAACTGTTTTTT	CSARAPGQFVNEKLFF
TRBJ1-2	TRBV29-1	NA	medium-sized	TGCAGCGCCCGCACCCCGGGAACAGGCACATCTAACTATGGCTACACCTTC	CSARTPGTGTSNYGYTF
TRBJ2-7	TRBV27	TRBD1	many	TGTGCCAGCGGACCAAGGACAGGAGACTACGAGCAGTACTTC	CASGPRTGDYEQYF
TRBJ2-7	TRBV19	TRBD2	medium-sized	TGTGCCAGTAGTAGTAGCGGGAGGGCCGCCTACGAGCAGTACTTC	CASSSSGRAAYEQYF
TRBJ1-5	TRBV28	NA	medium-sized	TGTGCCAGCAGTTTCGGGAATCAGCCCCAGCATTTT	CASSFGNQPQHF
TRBJ2-1	TRBV9	TRBD2	NA	TGTGCCAGCAGCGCCGGGGGGAAACAAAGCAATGAGCAGTTCTTC	CASSAGGKQSNEQFF
TRBJ1-5	TRBV2	NA	NA	TGTGCCAGCAGCCAAGATAATAGCAATCAGCCCCAGCATTTT	CASSQDNSNQPQHF
TRBJ1-1	TRBV12-3/TRBV12-4	NA	NA	TGTGCCAGCAGTTTACAGGGGTTCACTGAAGCTTTCTTT	CASSLQGFTEAFF